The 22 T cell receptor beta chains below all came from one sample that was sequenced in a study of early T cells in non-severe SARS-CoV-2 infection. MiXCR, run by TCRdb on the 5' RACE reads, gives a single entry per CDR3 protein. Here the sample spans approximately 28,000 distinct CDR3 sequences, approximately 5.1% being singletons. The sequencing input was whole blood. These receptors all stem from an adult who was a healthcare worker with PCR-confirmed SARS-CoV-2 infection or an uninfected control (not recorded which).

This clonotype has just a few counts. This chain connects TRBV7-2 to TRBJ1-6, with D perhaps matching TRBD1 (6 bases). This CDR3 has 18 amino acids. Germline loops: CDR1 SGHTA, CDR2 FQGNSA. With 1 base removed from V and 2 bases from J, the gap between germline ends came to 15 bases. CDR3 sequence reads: CASSLVVGQGTYNSPLHF. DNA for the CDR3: TGTGCCAGCAGCTTAGTAGTCGGCCAGGGGACCTATAATTCACCCCTCCACTTT.

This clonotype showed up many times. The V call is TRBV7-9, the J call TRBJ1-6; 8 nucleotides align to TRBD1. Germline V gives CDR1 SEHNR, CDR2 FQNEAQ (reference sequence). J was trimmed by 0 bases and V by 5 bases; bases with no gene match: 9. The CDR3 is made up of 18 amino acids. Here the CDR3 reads CASSRGTGGGSYNSPLHF. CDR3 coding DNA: TGTGCCAGCAGCCGGGGAACAGGGGGTGGCTCCTATAATTCACCCCTCCACTTT.

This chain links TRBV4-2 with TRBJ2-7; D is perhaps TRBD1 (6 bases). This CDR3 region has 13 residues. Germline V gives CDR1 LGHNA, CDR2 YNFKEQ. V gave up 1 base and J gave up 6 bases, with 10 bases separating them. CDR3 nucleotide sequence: TGTGCCAGCAGCCAAGTAAGAGGGGGCGAGCAGTACTTC. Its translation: CASSQVRGGEQYF.

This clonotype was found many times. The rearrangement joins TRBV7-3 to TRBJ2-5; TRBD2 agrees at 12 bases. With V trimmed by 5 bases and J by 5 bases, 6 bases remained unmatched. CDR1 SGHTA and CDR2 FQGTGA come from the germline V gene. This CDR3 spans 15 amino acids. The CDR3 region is CASSPSGTSGETQYF. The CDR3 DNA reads TGTGCCAGCAGCCCCTCCGGGACTAGCGGGGAGACCCAGTACTTC.

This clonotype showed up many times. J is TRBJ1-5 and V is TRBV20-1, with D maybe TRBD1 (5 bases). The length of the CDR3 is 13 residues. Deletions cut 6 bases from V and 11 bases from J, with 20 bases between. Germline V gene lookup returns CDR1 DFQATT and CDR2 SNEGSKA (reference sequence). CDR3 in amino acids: CSAPSGVEGTQHF. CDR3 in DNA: TGCAGTGCCCCCAGTGGGGTCGAGGGGACCCAGCATTTT.

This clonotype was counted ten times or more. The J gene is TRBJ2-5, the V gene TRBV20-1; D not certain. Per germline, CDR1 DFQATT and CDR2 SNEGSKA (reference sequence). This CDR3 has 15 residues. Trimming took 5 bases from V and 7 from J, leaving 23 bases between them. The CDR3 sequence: CSAGDPGPDTGTQYF. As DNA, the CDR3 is TGCAGTGCTGGCGACCCGGGCCCAGACACCGGGACCCAGTACTTC.

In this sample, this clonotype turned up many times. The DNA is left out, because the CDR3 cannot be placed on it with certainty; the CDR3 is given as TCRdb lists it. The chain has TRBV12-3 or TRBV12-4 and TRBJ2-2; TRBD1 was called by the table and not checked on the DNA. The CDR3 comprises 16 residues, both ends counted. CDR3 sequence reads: CASSSSDRSNTGELFF.

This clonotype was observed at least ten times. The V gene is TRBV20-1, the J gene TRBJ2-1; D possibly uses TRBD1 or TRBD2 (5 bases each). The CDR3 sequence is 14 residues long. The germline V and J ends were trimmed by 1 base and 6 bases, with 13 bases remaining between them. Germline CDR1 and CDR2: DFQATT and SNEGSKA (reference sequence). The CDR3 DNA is TGCAGTGCTAGAGGGCAGGGAGATCTCAATGAGCAGTTCTTC. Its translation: CSARGQGDLNEQFF.

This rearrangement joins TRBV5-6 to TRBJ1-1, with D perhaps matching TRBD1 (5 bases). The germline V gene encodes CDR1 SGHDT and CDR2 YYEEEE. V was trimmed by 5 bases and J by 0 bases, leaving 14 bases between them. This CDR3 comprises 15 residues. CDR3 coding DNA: TGTGCCAGCAGTTGGCGTCTGGGGGTGAACACTGAAGCTTTCTTT. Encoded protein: CASSWRLGVNTEAFF.

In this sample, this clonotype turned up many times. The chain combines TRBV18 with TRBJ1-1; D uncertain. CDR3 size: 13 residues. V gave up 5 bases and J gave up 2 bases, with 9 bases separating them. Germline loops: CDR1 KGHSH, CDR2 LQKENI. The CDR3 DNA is TGTGCCAGCTCAGGGGTTTTAAACACTGAAGCTTTCTTT. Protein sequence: CASSGVLNTEAFF.

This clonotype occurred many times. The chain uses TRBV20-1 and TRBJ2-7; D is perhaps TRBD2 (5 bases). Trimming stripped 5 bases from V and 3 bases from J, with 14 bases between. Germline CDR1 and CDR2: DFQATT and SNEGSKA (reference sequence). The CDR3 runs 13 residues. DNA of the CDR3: TGCAGTGCTCCCAGAGGGAGCGGCTACGAGCAGTACTTC. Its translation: CSAPRGSGYEQYF.

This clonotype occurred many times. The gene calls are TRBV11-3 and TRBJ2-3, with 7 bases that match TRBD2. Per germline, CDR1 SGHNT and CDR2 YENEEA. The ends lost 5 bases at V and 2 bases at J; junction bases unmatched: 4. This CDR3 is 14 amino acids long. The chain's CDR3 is CASSPGGVTDTQYF. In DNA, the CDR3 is TGTGCCAGCAGCCCGGGAGGAGTCACAGATACGCAGTATTTT.

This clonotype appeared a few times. The CDR3 coding sequence is TGCAGTGCTAGAGACCAACAGGGTAACAACATTCAGTACTTC. This sequence encodes CSARDQQGNNIQYF. The chain is built from TRBV20-1 and TRBJ2-4; D might be TRBD1 (6 bases). Trimming left V 0 bases short and J 7 bases short, with 13 bases between. This CDR3 has 14 residues. Germline V gene data show CDR1 as DFQATT and CDR2 as SNEGSKA (reference sequence).

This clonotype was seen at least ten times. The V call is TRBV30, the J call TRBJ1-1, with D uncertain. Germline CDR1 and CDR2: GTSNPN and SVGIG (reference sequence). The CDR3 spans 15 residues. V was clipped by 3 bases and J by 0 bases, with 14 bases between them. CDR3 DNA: TGTGCCTGGAGAGGTCGGGGAGGTATGAACACTGAAGCTTTCTTT. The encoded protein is CAWRGRGGMNTEAFF.

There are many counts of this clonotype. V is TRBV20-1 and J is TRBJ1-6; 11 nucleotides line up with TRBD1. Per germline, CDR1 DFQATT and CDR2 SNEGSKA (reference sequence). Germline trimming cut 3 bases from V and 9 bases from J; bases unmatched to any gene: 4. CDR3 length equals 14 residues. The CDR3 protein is CSARDGTGGSPLHF. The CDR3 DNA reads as TGCAGTGCTAGGGACGGGACAGGGGGTTCACCCCTCCACTTT.

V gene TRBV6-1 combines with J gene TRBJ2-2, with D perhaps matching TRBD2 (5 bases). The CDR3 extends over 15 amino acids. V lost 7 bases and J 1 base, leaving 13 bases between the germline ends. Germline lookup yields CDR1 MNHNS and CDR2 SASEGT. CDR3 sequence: CASTTTGWNTGELFF. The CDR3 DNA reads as TGTGCCAGCACCACCACGGGATGGAACACCGGGGAGCTGTTTTTT.

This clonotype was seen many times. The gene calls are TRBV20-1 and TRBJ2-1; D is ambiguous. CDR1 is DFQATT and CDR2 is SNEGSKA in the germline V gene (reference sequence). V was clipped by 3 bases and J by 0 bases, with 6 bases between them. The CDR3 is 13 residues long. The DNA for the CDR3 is TGCAGTGCTAGCTTAAGCTCCTACAATGAGCAGTTCTTC. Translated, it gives CSASLSSYNEQFF.

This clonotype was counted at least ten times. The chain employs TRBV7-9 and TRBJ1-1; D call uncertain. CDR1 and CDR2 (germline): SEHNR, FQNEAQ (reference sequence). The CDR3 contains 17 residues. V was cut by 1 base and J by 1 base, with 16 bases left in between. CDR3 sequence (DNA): TGTGCCAGCAGCTTAGGAGCCCTGGCCTCATCGAACACTGAAGCTTTCTTT. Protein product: CASSLGALASSNTEAFF.

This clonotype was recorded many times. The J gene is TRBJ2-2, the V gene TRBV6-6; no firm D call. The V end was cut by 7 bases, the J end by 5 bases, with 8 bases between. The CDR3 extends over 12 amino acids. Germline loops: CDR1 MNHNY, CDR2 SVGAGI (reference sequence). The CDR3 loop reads CASTPSTGELFF. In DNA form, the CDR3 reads TGTGCCAGCACCCCCTCGACCGGGGAGCTGTTTTTT.

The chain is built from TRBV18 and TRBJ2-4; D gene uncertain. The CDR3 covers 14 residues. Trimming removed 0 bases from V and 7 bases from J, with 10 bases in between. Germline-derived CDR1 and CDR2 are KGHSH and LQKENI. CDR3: CASSPPAGLNIQYF. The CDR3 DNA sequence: TGTGCCAGCTCACCACCGGCAGGCCTGAACATTCAGTACTTC.

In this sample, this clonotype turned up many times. The CDR3 protein is CASSGGGTGQETQYF. In nucleotides, the CDR3 is TGTGCCAGCAGCGGCGGGGGGACAGGGCAAGAGACCCAGTACTTC. The chain carries TRBV6-5 and TRBJ2-5, with D perhaps TRBD1 (9 bases). Looked up from germline, CDR1 is MNHEY and CDR2 is SVGAGI. This CDR3 spans 15 amino acids. Deletions cut 6 bases from V and 2 bases from J, with 16 bases between.

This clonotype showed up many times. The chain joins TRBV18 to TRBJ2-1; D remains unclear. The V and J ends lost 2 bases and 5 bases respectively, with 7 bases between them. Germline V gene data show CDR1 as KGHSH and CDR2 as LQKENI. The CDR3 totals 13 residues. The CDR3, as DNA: TGTGCCAGCTCACCATGGACGAACAATGAGCAGTTCTTC. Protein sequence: CASSPWTNNEQFF.